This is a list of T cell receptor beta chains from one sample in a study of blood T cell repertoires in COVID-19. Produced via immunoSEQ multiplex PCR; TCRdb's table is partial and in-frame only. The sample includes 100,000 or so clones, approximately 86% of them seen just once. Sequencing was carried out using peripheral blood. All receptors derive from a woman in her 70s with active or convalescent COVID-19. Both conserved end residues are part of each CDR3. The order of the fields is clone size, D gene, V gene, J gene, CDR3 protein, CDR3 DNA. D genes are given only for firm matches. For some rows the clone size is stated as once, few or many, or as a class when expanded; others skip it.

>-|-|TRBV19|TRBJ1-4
CATNGIHNEKLFF
TGTGCCACCAATGGCATACACAATGAAAAACTGTTTTTT
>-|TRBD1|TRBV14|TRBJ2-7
CASSQLPGQSFEQYF
TGTGCCAGCAGCCAATTACCGGGACAGTCCTTCGAGCAGTACTTC
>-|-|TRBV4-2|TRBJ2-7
CASSQDRLNSYEQYF
TGTGCCAGCAGCCAAGATCGACTTAACTCCTACGAGCAGTACTTC
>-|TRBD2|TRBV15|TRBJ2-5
CATSTSGGAGTQYF
TGTGCCACCAGCACTAGCGGGGGGGCCGGGACCCAGTACTTC
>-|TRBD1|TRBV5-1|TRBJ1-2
CASSPDRTSNYGYTF
TGCGCCAGCAGCCCGGACAGGACCTCTAACTATGGCTACACCTTC
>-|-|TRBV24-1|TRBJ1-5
CATGGAGEPQHF
TGTGCCACCGGCGGGGCCGGGGAGCCCCAGCATTTT
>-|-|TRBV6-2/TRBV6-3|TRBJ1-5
CASSYPQFDNQPQHF
TGTGCCAGCAGTTACCCACAATTCGACAATCAGCCCCAGCATTTT
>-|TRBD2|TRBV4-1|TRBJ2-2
CASSQLSGGAPGELFF
TGCGCCAGCAGCCAACTTAGCGGGGGGGCCCCCGGGGAGCTGTTTTTT
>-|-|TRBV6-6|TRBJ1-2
CASNEGGSYGYTF
TGTGCCAGCAATGAGGGCGGAAGCTATGGCTACACCTTC
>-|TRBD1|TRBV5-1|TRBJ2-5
CASSLTGTGGASFQETQYF
TGCGCCAGCAGCTTGACCGGGACAGGGGGCGCCTCTTTCCAAGAGACCCAGTACTTC
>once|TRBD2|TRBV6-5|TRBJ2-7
CASSTAGGPYEQYF
TGTGCCAGCAGCACTGCGGGGGGGCCGTACGAGCAGTACTTC
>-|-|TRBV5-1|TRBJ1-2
CASSLASLTEGYLYGYTF
TGCGCCAGCAGCTTGGCCTCTCTAACAGAAGGTTATCTCTATGGCTACACCTTC
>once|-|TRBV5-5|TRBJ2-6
CASSLSDFDSGANVLTF
TGTGCCAGCAGCTTGTCAGACTTTGACTCTGGGGCCAACGTCCTGACTTTC
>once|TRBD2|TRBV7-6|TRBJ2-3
CASSLEGTSGGINTDTQYF
TGTGCCAGCAGCTTAGAGGGGACTAGCGGGGGGATAAACACAGATACGCAGTATTTT
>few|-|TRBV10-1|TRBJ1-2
CASSDPGFDGYTF
TGCGCCAGCAGTGACCCGGGGTTTGATGGCTACACCTTC
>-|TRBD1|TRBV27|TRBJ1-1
CASRGQGAWAFF
TGTGCCAGCAGAGGACAGGGGGCTTGGGCTTTCTTT
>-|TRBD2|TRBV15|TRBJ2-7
CATSTMGGVAYEQYF
TGTGCCACCAGCACAATGGGGGGGGTCGCCTACGAGCAGTACTTC
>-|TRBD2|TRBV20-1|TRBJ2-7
CSASPSGGRSSYEQYF
TGCAGTGCTAGTCCTAGCGGGGGCCGTAGCTCCTACGAGCAGTACTTC
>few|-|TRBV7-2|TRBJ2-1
CASSPRQENEQFF
TGTGCCAGCAGCCCCCGGCAGGAAAATGAGCAGTTCTTC